Each of the 27 T cell receptor beta chains below was sequenced from the same sample in a study of human T cells and chemical hapten exposure. Time point here: patch test 3, about 24 weeks after DPC sensitization. Treatment described: therapeutic diphenylcyclopropenone sensitization with weekly scalp DPC. The template was total RNA from unfractionated whole blood. TCRdb reanalysed the RACE reads using MiXCR and keeps one entry per CDR3 protein. The repertoire holds 38,000 or so distinct CDR3 sequences, with 8% to 9.5% as singletons. The sequencing used whole blood, collected in connection with sensitization to the hapten diphenylcyclopropenone (DPC). These receptors were collected from a man aged 45 to 65 with alopecia areata. Some clones in this sample may be carry-over from other donors' samples.

In this sample, this clonotype turned up many times. The rearrangement uses TRBV5-1 and TRBJ2-7, with D hard to call. The V gene's germline CDR1 is SGHRS and CDR2 YFSETQ. V was shortened by 0 bases and J by 4 bases, with 8 bases between the two germline ends. This CDR3 region has 13 residues. CDR3 in DNA: TGCGCCAGCAGCTTGGAGTCAGGATACGAGCAGTACTTC. Amino acid sequence: CASSLESGYEQYF. The full variable domain, completed using reference TRBV5-1 and TRBJ2-7, is KAGVTQTPRYLIKTRGQQVTLSCSPISGHRSVSWYQQTPGQGLQFLFEYFSETQRNKGNFPGRFSGRQFSNSRSEMNVSTLELGDSALYLCASSLESGYEQYFGPGTRLTVT.

The V call is TRBV7-2, the J call TRBJ2-3; TRBD2 matches at 10 bases. The CDR3 spans 14 residues. Germline CDR1 is SGHTA and CDR2 is FQGNSA. With V trimmed by 1 base and J by 12 bases, 7 bases remained unmatched. CDR3 sequence reads: CASSLVLAGSLQYF. The DNA for the CDR3 is TGTGCCAGCAGCTTAGTACTAGCGGGATCTCTACAGTATTTT.

This chain joins TRBV12-3 or TRBV12-4 and TRBJ2-3; 10 nucleotides agree with TRBD2. V shed 5 bases and J 5 bases; nucleotides not matched to a gene: 10. The CDR3 has 16 amino acids. The CDR3 nucleotides are TGTGCCAGCAGTCGATCAGCGGGAGGGCCGGGAGATACGCAGTATTTT. Translating it yields CASSRSAGGPGDTQYF.

The V and J genes are TRBV19 and TRBJ2-7; 7 bases are a match to TRBD2. The CDR3 has 13 residues. CDR1 LNHDA and CDR2 SQIVND come from the germline V gene (reference sequence). V lost 9 bases to trimming and J lost 1 base; unmatched junction nucleotides: 6. The CDR3 DNA sequence: TGTGCCAGCGCTAGCGGCCAATCCTACGAGCAGTACTTC. Its translation: CASASGQSYEQYF.

At least ten counts were recorded for this clonotype. The V call is TRBV7-9, the J call TRBJ2-1; D gene unclear. CDR1 and CDR2 from the germline V gene are SEHNR and FQNEAQ (reference sequence). The V end was cut by 1 base, the J end by 2 bases, with 15 bases between. This CDR3 comprises 17 residues. CDR3: CASSLGAWAPPYNEQFF. As DNA, the CDR3 is TGTGCCAGCAGCTTAGGGGCCTGGGCGCCGCCCTACAATGAGCAGTTCTTC.

This clonotype was counted at least ten times. The chain joins TRBV29-1 to TRBJ1-6, with a weak D call TRBD1 (6 bases). The CDR3 runs 13 residues. The germline V gene encodes CDR1 SQVTM and CDR2 ANQGSEA. V dropped 4 bases and J dropped 3 bases, with 7 bases sitting between them. The CDR3 reads CSVAQGYNSPLHF. The CDR3 coding sequence is TGCAGCGTTGCACAGGGCTATAATTCACCCCTCCACTTT. Drawing the rest from reference TRBV29-1 and TRBJ1-6, the complete variable domain is SAVISQKPSRDICQRGTSLTIQCQVDSQVTMMFWYRQQPGQSLTLIATANQGSEATYESGFVIDKFPISRPNLTFSTLTVSNMSPEDSSIYLCSVAQGYNSPLHFGNGTRLTVT.

This clonotype was observed a few times. The chain has TRBV29-1 and TRBJ1-1, with 10 bases that match TRBD1. CDR3 size: 12 residues. Germline trimming cut 7 bases from V and 4 bases from J; bases unmatched to any gene: 3. Per germline, CDR1 SQVTM and CDR2 ANQGSEA. The CDR3 here is CSAGQGGTEAFF. Here the CDR3 DNA reads TGCAGCGCCGGACAGGGGGGCACTGAAGCTTTCTTT. Complete variable domain (other parts from reference TRBV29-1 and TRBJ1-1): SAVISQKPSRDICQRGTSLTIQCQVDSQVTMMFWYRQQPGQSLTLIATANQGSEATYESGFVIDKFPISRPNLTFSTLTVSNMSPEDSSIYLCSAGQGGTEAFFGQGTRLTVV.

This clonotype was seen repeatedly, ten times or more. The chain links TRBV29-1 to TRBJ2-5, with 12 bases identical to TRBD1. The CDR3 sequence is 16 residues long. Per the germline V gene, CDR1 is SQVTM and CDR2 is ANQGSEA. The junction had 7 bases not matched to a gene; V was cut back by 4 bases and J by 1 base. CDR3 protein: CSVARGQGAGQETQYF. As DNA, the CDR3 is TGCAGCGTTGCGCGGGGACAGGGGGCCGGCCAAGAGACCCAGTACTTC.

This rearrangement joins TRBV7-2 to TRBJ2-5; D not resolved. The germline CDR1 and CDR2 sequences are SGHTA and FQGNSA. The V and J ends lost 5 bases and 5 bases respectively, with 9 bases between them. The length of the CDR3 is 12 residues. CDR3 DNA sequence: TGTGCCAGCAGCCAAGCAACGGAGACCCAGTACTTC. It encodes CASSQATETQYF.

Sample share makes this clonotype medium-sized (0.01 to 0.1%). The chain links TRBV28 to TRBJ2-1, with 13 bases identical to TRBD2. V shed 5 bases, J shed 9 bases, and the junction held 7 bases outside the gene matches. CDR3 length: 15 residues. Germline-derived CDR1 and CDR2 are MDHEN and SYDVKM. CDR3 nucleotide sequence: TGTGCCAGCAGTAGGACTAGCGGGAGAGTGATTGAGCAGTTCTTC. It is translated as CASSRTSGRVIEQFF.

The CDR3: CSAASSGQETQYF. CDR3 bases: TGCAGTGCGGCCTCTAGCGGCCAAGAGACCCAGTACTTC. The chain carries TRBV20-1 and TRBJ2-5; TRBD2 agrees at 7 bases. V lost 6 bases and J lost 1; bases outside the gene matches: 5. Germline V gives CDR1 DFQATT, CDR2 SNEGSKA (reference sequence). There are 13 residues in the CDR3.

This clonotype appeared a few times. The chain uses TRBV6-2 or TRBV6-3 and TRBJ2-6, with no clear D. The germline V and J ends were trimmed by 8 bases and 4 bases, with 9 bases remaining between them. CDR3 size: 13 residues. CDR1 and CDR2 (germline): MNHEY, SVGEGT. The CDR3 is CASFIAGANVLTF. For the CDR3, the DNA is TGTGCCAGCTTTATTGCGGGGGCCAACGTCCTGACTTTC.

The chain employs TRBV28 and TRBJ1-5; D call uncertain. Germline CDR1 reads MDHEN; CDR2 reads SYDVKM. There are 12 residues in the CDR3. The germline V and J ends were trimmed by 2 bases and 4 bases, with 3 bases remaining between them. CDR3: CASSLENQPQHF. The CDR3 DNA reads TGTGCCAGCAGTTTAGAGAATCAGCCCCAGCATTTT.

A few counts support this clonotype. This chain connects TRBV28 to TRBJ1-6, with 7 bases fitting TRBD1. The CDR3 consists of 16 residues. Losses at the gene ends were 4 bases for V and 3 bases for J; bases not matched to a gene: 6. CDR1 is MDHEN, CDR2 SYDVKM, per germline. In nucleotides, the CDR3 is TGTGCCAGCAGTTCCGGACAGGACTTCTATAATTCACCCCTCCACTTT. It specifies CASSSGQDFYNSPLHF.

The rearrangement uses TRBV10-3 and TRBJ1-1; a weak D match, TRBD1 (6 bases). Trimming took off 0 bases at V and 5 bases at J, with 13 bases between the two ends. The CDR3 has 15 amino acids. The germline CDR1 and CDR2 sequences are ENHRY and SYGVKD. CDR3 bases: TGTGCCATCAGTGAGTCTGAGGGGGGTCGGACTGAAGCTTTCTTT. Encoded protein: CAISESEGGRTEAFF.

This chain links TRBV28 with TRBJ2-3; maybe TRBD2 (6 bases). The CDR3 length is 15 residues. Germline V gives CDR1 MDHEN, CDR2 SYDVKM. V was cut by 1 base and J by 4 bases, with 12 bases left in between. The CDR3 region is CASSLLAGSADTQYF. The CDR3 DNA is TGTGCCAGCAGTTTATTGGCGGGATCCGCAGATACGCAGTATTTT. The whole variable domain, filled in from reference TRBV28 and TRBJ2-3, reads DVKVTQSSRYLVKRTGEKVFLECVQDMDHENMFWYRQDPGLGLRLIYFSYDVKMKEKGDIPEGYSVSREKKERFSLILESASTNQTSMYLCASSLLAGSADTQYFGPGTRLTVL.

V gene TRBV6-5 combines with J gene TRBJ2-5; possible D gene TRBD2, 5 bases. V was shortened by 4 bases and J by 3 bases, with 15 bases between the two germline ends. CDR1 and CDR2 from the germline V gene are MNHEY and SVGAGI. The CDR3 contains 15 residues. CDR3 residues: CASSLRGRGEETQYF. The CDR3 DNA follows: TGTGCCAGCAGTTTACGGGGAAGAGGCGAAGAGACCCAGTACTTC.

This clonotype was seen a few times. The chain is built from TRBV20-1 and TRBJ2-2, with TRBD1 as a possible D gene (6 bases). The CDR3 is 14 amino acids. Germline CDR1 DFQATT, CDR2 SNEGSKA (reference sequence). The V gene lost 6 bases and the J gene lost 4 bases, with 15 bases spanning the gap. CDR3 bases: TGCAGTGCCCCATCAGGGGACGGCACCGGGGAGCTGTTTTTT. Translation gives CSAPSGDGTGELFF.

This clonotype came up many times. The rearrangement uses TRBV19 and TRBJ1-5, with D unclear. CDR3 length: 14 residues. V gave up 4 bases and J gave up 0 bases, with 7 bases separating them. CDR1 is LNHDA and CDR2 is SQIVND in the germline V gene (reference sequence). DNA for the CDR3: TGTGCCAGTAGTAAGATGCTTAGCAATCAGCCCCAGCATTTT. Translating gives CASSKMLSNQPQHF.

This clonotype was found many times. The chain uses TRBV11-2 and TRBJ2-3; TRBD1 aligns across 7 bases. Trimming removed 5 bases from V and 3 bases from J; junction bases left unmatched: 5. The CDR3 totals 14 residues. CDR1 SGHAT and CDR2 FQNNGV come from the germline V gene. CDR3 sequence: CASSPRTGTDTQYF. DNA for the CDR3: TGTGCCAGCAGCCCCCGGACAGGTACAGATACGCAGTATTTT.

This clonotype was observed many times. This chain uses TRBV28 with TRBJ2-7; D might be TRBD1 (5 bases). Germline lookup yields CDR1 MDHEN and CDR2 SYDVKM. The CDR3 spans 14 residues. V was trimmed by 6 bases and J by 3 bases, leaving 15 bases between them. The chain's CDR3 is CASSLIRENYEQYF. As DNA, the CDR3 is TGTGCCAGCAGCCTGATCAGGGAAAACTACGAGCAGTACTTC.

This clonotype has at least ten counts. V and J are TRBV4-1 and TRBJ2-5; TRBD2 might be the D (6 bases). Germline CDR1 MGHRA, CDR2 YSYEKL. The CDR3 consists of 17 residues. With 0 bases removed from V and 0 bases from J, the gap between germline ends came to 14 bases. Here the CDR3 reads CASSQDKAGRYQETQYF. Written as DNA, the CDR3 is TGCGCCAGCAGCCAAGATAAGGCGGGACGGTACCAAGAGACCCAGTACTTC.

The rearrangement links TRBV5-1 to TRBJ1-3; D may be TRBD1 (5 bases). V shed 0 bases and J shed 2 bases, with 6 bases lying between them. CDR3 length: 14 amino acids. The germline V gene has CDR1 SGHRS and CDR2 YFSETQ. CDR3 loop: CASSLGGTGNTIYF. The CDR3 nucleotides are TGCGCCAGCAGCTTGGGGGGCACTGGAAACACCATATATTTT.

The J gene is TRBJ2-5, the V gene TRBV7-2; D is unresolved. V shed 5 bases and J shed 1 base, with 5 bases lying between them. Looked up from germline, CDR1 is SGHTA and CDR2 is FQGNSA. The CDR3 has 12 residues. This CDR3 is CASSGTQETQYF. DNA of the CDR3: TGTGCCAGCAGCGGAACCCAAGAGACCCAGTACTTC.

The chain joins TRBV12-3 or TRBV12-4 to TRBJ1-3; D is unresolved. This CDR3 is built from 13 residues. Trimming took 5 bases from V and 2 from J, leaving 7 bases between them. CDR3 in amino acids: CASSHTTGNTIYF. The CDR3 coding sequence is TGTGCCAGCAGTCATACTACTGGAAACACCATATATTTT.

This chain links TRBV4-1 with TRBJ1-1; unclear D gene. The CDR3 spans 17 residues. CDR1 and CDR2 (germline): MGHRA, YSYEKL. V lost 1 base, J lost 0 bases, and 15 bases lay in between. The DNA of the CDR3 is TGCGCCAGCAGCCAAGGCCGCGGGTCGTACATGAACACTGAAGCTTTCTTT. It encodes CASSQGRGSYMNTEAFF.

This clonotype was seen ten or more times. The chain recombines TRBV4-2 with TRBJ2-2; 7 nucleotides match TRBD2. Germline trimming cut 2 bases from V and 5 bases from J; bases unmatched to any gene: 5. The CDR3 runs 15 residues. The germline gives CDR1 LGHNA, CDR2 YNFKEQ. For the CDR3, the DNA is TGTGCCAGCAGCCAACCGGGACTATCGACCGGGGAGCTGTTTTTT. It encodes CASSQPGLSTGELFF.